This T cell receptor (beta chain) was captured in a study of beta chain features in type 1 diabetes listed by TCRdb under 2018. About the investigation overall: Patients and healthy donors did not differ in mean age, gender distribution, total cell number or subset yield. A total of about 100,000,000 sorted cells were examined across all samples, and RNA yield correlated strongly with the number of cells per subset. The study compared the TCRB repertoires of sorted circulating CD4+ T cell subsets in recently diagnosed type 1 diabetes patients with those in matched healthy donors. Naive and central memory subsets were obtained from all 28 donors, but regulatory and stem cell-like memory subsets were isolated from only 8 patients and roughly 8 healthy donors. Findings and caveats that apply to the study as a whole: Because small numbers of individuals were included in the HLA sub-analyses, any influence of HLA type on TCRB rearrangement was left unresolved. Sequencing cDNA rather than genomic DNA could over-represent highly expressing activated cells, although activation and CD3 levels did not differ between groups. Patients with type 1 diabetes made fewer insertions and deleted more nucleotides at VDJ recombination sites, implying thymic rearrangement abnormalities. Naive, central memory and regulatory TCRB repertoires appeared to be more similar among patients than among healthy donors. Shorter templates might be favored by PCR, yet because patient and control samples were amplified and corrected together, any such skew would affect both groups equally. Type 1 diabetes patients showed a moderate but significant shortening of TCRB CDR3 length in all four CD4+ subsets.

Sequences GTSNPN (CDR1) and SVGIG (CDR2) are obtained from the germline V gene (reference sequence). V and J lose 1 base and 2 bases, and a span of 6 bases separates them. Including the terminal cysteine and phenylalanine, the CDR3 comprises 13 residues. The CDR3 DNA has 39 bases and is translated from base 1. All of the isolated RNA was reverse transcribed with the High Capacity cDNA Reverse Transcription Kit, so expressed TCRB transcripts were sequenced. Deep immunoSEQ sequencing was performed on naive, central memory and regulatory T cell samples, with an average of roughly 3.6 million total reads per sample. Sorted cells were lysed in RLT buffer and RNA was extracted with DNase-treated RNeasy Micro or Mini kits, depending on cell number. Each cell subset was processed on its own to prevent cross-contamination, while patient and healthy donor samples were processed together. Using the immunoSEQ multiplex PCR, TCRB sequences were amplified from cDNA into 87-bp fragments spanning the CDR3 region. Amplicons were sequenced on the Illumina HiSeq platform. The original pipeline was this. PCR bias was corrected computationally using synthetic template baselines, and reads within Hamming distance 2 were collapsed, with unmergeable singletons discarded. By aligning reads against IMGT, V, D and J genes, CDR3 length, and insertions or deletions at six rearrangement sites were assigned. Within each subset, clonotype counts were normalized to sorted cell number, after which true diversity and Gini coefficients were computed with the tcR R package. The overlap coefficient, calculated on TCRB nucleotide sequences, was used to measure repertoire sharing. As a proxy for the pre-selection repertoire, out-of-frame TCRB sequences from naive cells were analyzed. The source is immuneACCESS, and TCRdb retained only in-frame sequences with V and J called. Part of the clones is not carried over; for the studies checked, unresolved V genes explain less than half of this, and the remainder is unexplained. The DNA was the basis for D and trimming; V, J and clone size are from that table. Counted in this sample were around 710,000 clones; 9.5% to 15% of them appeared once. More than 0.09% of the sample is taken by the ten largest.

A single peripheral blood draw of about 120 mL on average was collected from each donor into heparinised tubes. A BD FACSAria II was used to sort naive, central memory, regulatory and stem cell-like memory CD4+ T cells with a panel that included CD45RO, CCR7, CD25, CD127, CD95 and CD27. Purity was above 95% for every sorted population. Right away, PBMCs were isolated by Lymphoprep density gradient centrifugation and were stained directly, with no culture step. To minimize batch effects, samples were stained and sorted in pairs, one healthy donor with one patient per experiment. In its sample, this clone was seen a few times. Its antigen has not been determined. No clone much larger than this one lies a single base away; base qualities are absent. This same CDR3 is encoded by further DNA sequences in the sample.

The rearrangement combines TRBV30 with TRBJ1-5; the D region possibly corresponds to TRBD1 (5 bases align). This receptor was obtained from a man aged 30-40 years with type 1 diabetes. Sequenced: naive CD4+ T cells from blood. The cell subset or site label, as the study defines it: true naive CD4+ T cells. The DNA sequence reads TGTGCCTGGAGTGGGGGGGGCAATCAGCCCCAGCATTTT. Its translation reads: CAWSGGGNQPQHF.